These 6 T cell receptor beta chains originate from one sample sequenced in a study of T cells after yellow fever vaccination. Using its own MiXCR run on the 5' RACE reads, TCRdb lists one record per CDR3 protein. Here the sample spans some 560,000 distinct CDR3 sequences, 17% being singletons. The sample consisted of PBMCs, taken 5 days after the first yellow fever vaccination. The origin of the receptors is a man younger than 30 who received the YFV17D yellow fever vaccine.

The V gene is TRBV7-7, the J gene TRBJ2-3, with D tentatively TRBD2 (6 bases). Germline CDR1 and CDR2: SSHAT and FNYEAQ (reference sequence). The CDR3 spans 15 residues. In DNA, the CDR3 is TGTGCTAGCGTGGGTGGGACTTACGGGACAGATACGCAGTATTTT. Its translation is CASVGGTYGTDTQYF. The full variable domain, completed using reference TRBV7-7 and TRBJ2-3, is GAGVSQSPRYKVTKRGQDVTLRCDPISSHATLYWYQQALGQGPEFLTYFNYEAQPDKSGLPSDRFSAERPEGSISTLTIQRTEQRDSAMYRCASVGGTYGTDTQYFGPGTRLTVL.

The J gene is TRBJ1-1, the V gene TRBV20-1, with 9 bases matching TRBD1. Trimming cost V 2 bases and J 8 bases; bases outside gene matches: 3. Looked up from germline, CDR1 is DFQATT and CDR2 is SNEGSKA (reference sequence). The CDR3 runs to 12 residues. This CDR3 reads CSARSGTGEAFF. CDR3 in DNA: TGCAGTGCTAGATCAGGGACAGGGGAAGCTTTCTTT.

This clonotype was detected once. For the CDR3, the DNA is TGTGCCAGCAGCTCAGCTACGGGGGGCAGGGATACGCAGTATTTT. Its translation: CASSSATGGRDTQYF. The rearrangement joins TRBV7-2 to TRBJ2-3; D perhaps matches TRBD2 (7 bases). Trimming took off 4 bases at V and 6 bases at J, with 17 bases between the two ends. CDR1 is SGHTA, CDR2 FQGNSA, per germline. The CDR3 contains 15 residues.

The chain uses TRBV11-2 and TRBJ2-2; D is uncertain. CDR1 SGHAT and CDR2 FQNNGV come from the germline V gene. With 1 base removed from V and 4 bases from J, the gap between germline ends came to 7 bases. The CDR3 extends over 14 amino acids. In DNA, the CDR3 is TGTGCCAGCAGCTTAGCGCCTAGCACCGGGGAGCTGTTTTTT. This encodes CASSLAPSTGELFF.

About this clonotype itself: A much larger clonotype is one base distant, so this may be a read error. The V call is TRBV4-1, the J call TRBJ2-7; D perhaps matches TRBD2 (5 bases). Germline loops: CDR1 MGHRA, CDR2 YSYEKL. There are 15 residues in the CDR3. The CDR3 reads CASSQGREAAYELYF. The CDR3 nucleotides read TGCGCCAGCAGCCAAGGACGGGAAGCGGCCTACGAGCTGTACTTC.

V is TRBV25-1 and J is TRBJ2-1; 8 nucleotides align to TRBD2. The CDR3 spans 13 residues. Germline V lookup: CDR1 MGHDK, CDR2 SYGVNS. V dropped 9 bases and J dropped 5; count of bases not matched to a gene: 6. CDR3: CASSGGLNNEQFF. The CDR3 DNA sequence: TGTGCCAGTTCGGGGGGGCTAAACAATGAGCAGTTCTTC.